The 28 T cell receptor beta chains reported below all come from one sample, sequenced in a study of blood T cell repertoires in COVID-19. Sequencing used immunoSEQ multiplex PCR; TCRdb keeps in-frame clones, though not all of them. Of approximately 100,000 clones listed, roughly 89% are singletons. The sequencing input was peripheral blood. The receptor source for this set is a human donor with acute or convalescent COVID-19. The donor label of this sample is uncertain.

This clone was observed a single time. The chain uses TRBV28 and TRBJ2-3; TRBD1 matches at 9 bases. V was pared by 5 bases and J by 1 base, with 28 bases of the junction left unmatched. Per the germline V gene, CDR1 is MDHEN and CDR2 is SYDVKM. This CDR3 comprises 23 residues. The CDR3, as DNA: TGTGCCAGCAGTACAGCCGGGACAGGGTCGTACGTTGGTTTGCGCCATCGCACAGATACGCAGTATTTT. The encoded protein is CASSTAGTGSYVGLRHRTDTQYF.

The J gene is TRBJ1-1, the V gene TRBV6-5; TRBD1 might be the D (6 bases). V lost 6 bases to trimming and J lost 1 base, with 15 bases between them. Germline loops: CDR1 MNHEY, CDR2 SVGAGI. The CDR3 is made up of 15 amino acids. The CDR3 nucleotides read TGTGCCAGCAGAAACCCGGGGGGCAGGAACACTGAAGCTTTCTTT. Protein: CASRNPGGRNTEAFF.

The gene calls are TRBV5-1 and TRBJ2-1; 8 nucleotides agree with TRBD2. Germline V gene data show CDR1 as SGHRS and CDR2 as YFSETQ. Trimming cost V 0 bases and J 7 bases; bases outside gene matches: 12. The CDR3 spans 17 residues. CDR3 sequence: CASSLGRGLVSLNEQFF. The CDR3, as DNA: TGCGCCAGCAGCTTGGGCAGGGGACTAGTCTCATTGAATGAGCAGTTCTTC. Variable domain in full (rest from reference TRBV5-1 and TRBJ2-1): KAGVTQTPRYLIKTRGQQVTLSCSPISGHRSVSWYQQTPGQGLQFLFEYFSETQRNKGNFPGRFSGRQFSNSRSEMNVSTLELGDSALYLCASSLGRGLVSLNEQFFGPGTRLTVL.

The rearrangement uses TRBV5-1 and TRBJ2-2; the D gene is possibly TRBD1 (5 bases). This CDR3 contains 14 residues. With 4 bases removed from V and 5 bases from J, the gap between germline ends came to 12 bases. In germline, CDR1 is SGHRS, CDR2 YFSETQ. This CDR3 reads CASSPSRQTGELFF. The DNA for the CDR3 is TGCGCCAGCAGCCCCTCTCGACAGACCGGGGAGCTGTTTTTT.

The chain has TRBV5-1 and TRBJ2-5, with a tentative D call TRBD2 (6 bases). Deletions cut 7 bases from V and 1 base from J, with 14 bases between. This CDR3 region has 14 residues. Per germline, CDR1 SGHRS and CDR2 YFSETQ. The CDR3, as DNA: TGCGCCAGCGATCACGGGGGACTCCAAGAGACCCAGTACTTC. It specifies CASDHGGLQETQYF.

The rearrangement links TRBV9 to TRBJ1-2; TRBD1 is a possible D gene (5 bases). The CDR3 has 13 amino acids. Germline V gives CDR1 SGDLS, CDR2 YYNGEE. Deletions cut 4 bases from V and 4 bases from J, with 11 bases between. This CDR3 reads CASSPLGGYGYTF. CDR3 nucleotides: TGTGCCAGCAGCCCACTGGGGGGCTATGGCTACACCTTC.

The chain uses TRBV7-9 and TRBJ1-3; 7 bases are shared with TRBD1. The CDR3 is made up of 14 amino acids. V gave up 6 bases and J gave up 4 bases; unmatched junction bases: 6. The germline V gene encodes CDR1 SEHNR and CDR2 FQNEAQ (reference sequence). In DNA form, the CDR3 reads TGTGCCAGCAGTTACGCGGGACAGGGAAACACCATATATTTT. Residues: CASSYAGQGNTIYF.

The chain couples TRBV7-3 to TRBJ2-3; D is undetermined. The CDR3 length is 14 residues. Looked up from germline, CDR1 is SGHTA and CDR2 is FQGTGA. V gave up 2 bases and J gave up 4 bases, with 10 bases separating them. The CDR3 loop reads CASSLSDASDTQYF. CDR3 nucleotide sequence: TGTGCCAGCAGCTTATCAGATGCATCAGATACGCAGTATTTT.

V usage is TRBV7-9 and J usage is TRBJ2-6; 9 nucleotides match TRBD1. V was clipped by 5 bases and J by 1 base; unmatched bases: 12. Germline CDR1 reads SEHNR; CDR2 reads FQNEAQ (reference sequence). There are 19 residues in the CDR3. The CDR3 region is CASSKSRDREPSGANVLTF. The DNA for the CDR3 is TGTGCCAGCAGCAAAAGTAGGGACAGGGAGCCTTCTGGGGCCAACGTCCTGACTTTC.

The DNA for the CDR3 is TGTGCCTGGAGTCTTATTTGGACCGGGACACACAATAACTATGGCTACACCTTC. This sequence encodes CAWSLIWTGTHNNYGYTF. The chain has TRBV30 and TRBJ1-2; maybe TRBD1 (6 bases). Trimming removed 2 bases from V and 1 base from J, with 23 bases in between. The germline V gene has CDR1 GTSNPN and CDR2 SVGIG (reference sequence). The CDR3 loop spans 18 amino acids.

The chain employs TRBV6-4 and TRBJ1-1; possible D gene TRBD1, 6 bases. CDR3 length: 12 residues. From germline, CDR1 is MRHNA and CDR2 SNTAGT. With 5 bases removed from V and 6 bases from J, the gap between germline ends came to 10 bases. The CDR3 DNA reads TGTGCCAGCAGTTACACAGGGTCTGAAGCTTTCTTT. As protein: CASSYTGSEAFF.

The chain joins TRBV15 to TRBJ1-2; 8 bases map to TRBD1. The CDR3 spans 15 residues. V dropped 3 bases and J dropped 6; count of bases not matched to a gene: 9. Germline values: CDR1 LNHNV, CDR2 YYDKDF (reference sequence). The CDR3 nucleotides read TGTGCCACCAGCAGGCCGGAGGACAGGGTTAATGGCTACACCTTC. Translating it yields CATSRPEDRVNGYTF.

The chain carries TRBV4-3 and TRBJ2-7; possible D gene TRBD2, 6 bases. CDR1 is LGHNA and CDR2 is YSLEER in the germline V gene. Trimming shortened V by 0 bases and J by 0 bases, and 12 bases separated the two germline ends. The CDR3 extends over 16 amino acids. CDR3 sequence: CASSQDAGGSSYEQYF. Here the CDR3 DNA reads TGCGCCAGCAGCCAAGATGCCGGGGGAAGCTCCTACGAGCAGTACTTC.

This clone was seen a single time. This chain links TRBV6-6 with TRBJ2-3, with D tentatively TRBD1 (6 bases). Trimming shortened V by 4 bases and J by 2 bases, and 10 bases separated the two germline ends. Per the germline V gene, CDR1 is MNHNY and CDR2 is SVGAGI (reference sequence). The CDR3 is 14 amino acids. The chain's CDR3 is CASSLQGTTDTQYF. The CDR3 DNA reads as TGTGCCAGCAGTTTACAGGGTACCACAGATACGCAGTATTTT.

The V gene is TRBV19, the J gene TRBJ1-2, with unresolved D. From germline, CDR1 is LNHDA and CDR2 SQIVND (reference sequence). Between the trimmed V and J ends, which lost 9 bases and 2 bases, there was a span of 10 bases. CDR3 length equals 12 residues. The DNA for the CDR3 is TGTGCCAGCGATGACATCAACTATGGCTACACCTTC. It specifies CASDDINYGYTF.

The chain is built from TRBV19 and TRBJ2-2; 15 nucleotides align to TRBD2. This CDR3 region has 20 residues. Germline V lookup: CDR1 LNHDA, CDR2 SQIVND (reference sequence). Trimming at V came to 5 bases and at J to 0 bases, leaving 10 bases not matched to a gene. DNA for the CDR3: TGTGCCAGTAGTTCCCATCCGGGACTAGCGGGAGGAACGAACACCGGGGAGCTGTTTTTT. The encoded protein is CASSSHPGLAGGTNTGELFF.

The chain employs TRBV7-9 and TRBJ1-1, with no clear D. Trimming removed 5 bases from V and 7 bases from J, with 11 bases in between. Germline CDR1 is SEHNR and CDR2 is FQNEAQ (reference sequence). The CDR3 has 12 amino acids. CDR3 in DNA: TGTGCCAGCAGCGGAACGACGGGTGAAGCTTTCTTT. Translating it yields CASSGTTGEAFF.

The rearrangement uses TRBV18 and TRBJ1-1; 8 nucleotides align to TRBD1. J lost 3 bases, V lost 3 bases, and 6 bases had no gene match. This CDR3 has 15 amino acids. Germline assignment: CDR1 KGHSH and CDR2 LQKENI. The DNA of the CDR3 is TGTGCCAGCTCACCCTACGGACAGGGTTACACTGAAGCTTTCTTT. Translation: CASSPYGQGYTEAFF.

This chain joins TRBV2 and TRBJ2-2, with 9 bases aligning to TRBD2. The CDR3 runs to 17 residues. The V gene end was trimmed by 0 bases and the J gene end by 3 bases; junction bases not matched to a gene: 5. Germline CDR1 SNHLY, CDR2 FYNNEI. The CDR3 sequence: CASSEAQAGGYTGELFF. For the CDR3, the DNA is TGTGCCAGCAGTGAAGCACAAGCGGGGGGTTACACCGGGGAGCTGTTTTTT.

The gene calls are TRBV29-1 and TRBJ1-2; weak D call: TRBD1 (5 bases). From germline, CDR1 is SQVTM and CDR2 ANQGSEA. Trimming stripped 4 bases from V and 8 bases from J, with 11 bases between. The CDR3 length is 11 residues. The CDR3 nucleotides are TGCAGCGTTGCTCGGGGGGTCGGCTACACCTTC. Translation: CSVARGVGYTF.

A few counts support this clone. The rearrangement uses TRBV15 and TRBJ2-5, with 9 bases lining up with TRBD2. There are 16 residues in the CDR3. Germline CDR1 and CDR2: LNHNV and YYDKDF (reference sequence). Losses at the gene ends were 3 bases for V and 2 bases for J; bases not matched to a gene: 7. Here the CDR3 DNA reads TGTGCCACCAGCAGGCAGAAGCGGGAGGAACAAGAGACCCAGTACTTC. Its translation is CATSRQKREEQETQYF.

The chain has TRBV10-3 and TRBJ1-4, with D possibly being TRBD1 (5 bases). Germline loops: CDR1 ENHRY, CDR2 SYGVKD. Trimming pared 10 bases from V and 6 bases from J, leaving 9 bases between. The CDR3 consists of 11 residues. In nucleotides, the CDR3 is TGTGCCACCGGGACTGATGAAAAACTGTTTTTT. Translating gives CATGTDEKLFF.

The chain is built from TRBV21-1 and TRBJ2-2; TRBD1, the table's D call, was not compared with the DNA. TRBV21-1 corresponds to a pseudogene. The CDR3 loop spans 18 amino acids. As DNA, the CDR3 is TGTGCCAGCAGCAAAGACGGGACAGGGGGCTCGAACACCGGGGAGCTGTTTTTT. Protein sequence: CASSKDGTGGSNTGELFF.

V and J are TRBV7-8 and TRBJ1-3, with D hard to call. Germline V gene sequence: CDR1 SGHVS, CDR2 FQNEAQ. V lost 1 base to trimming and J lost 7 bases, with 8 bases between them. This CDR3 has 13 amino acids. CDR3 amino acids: CASSLGPGNTIYF. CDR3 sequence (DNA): TGTGCCAGCAGCTTAGGGCCGGGGAACACCATATATTTT.

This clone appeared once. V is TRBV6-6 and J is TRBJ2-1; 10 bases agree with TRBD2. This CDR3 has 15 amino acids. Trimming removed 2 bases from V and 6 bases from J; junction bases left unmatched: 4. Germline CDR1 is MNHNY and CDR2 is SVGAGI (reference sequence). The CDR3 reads CASSYVASGSNEQFF. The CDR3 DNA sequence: TGTGCCAGCAGTTACGTGGCTAGCGGGAGCAATGAGCAGTTCTTC.

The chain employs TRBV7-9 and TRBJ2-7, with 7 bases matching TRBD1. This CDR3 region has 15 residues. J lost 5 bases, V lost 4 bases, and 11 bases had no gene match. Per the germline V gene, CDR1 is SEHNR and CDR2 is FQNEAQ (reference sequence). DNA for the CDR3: TGTGCCAGCAGCTCCTCTTCGACAGGGACCAACGAGCAGTACTTC. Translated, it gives CASSSSSTGTNEQYF.

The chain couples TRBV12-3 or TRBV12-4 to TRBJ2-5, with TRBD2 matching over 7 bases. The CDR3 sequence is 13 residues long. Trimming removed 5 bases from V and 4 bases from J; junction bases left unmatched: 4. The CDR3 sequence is CASSATSRETQYF. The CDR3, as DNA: TGTGCCAGCAGTGCGACTAGCAGAGAGACCCAGTACTTC.

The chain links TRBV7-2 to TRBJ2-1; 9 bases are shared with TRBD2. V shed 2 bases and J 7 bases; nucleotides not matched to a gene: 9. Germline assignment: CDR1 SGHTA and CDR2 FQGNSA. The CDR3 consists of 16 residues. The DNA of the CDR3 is TGTGCCAGCAGCTTAAGAGGGGCGGGAGGGAGGAATGAGCAGTTCTTC. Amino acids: CASSLRGAGGRNEQFF.